The 27 T cell receptor beta chains presented below share a single source sample, sequenced in a study of response to subunit inactivated influenza vaccine (dated by TCRdb to between 2017 and 2018). Receptor amplification or capture employed RT-PCR. Instrument on record: Illumina HiSeq 2500. The public reads were reanalyzed by TCRdb: fastp trimming at Q25, MiXCR alignment, in-frame beta chains only. Merged by CDR3 protein, the rows form single entries marked with the most common genes and DNA. The sample profile shows about 700,000 distinct CDR3 sequences; about 15% of them were found once. 11% of the sample rests with the top ten. Sequenced material: PBMCs from blood, taken 12 days after vaccination. These receptors all stem from a man over 45 who received an inactivated influenza vaccine. Donor details come from another sample of the same person, matched by shared clones.

The chain carries TRBV10-3 and TRBJ2-3; D might be TRBD1 (6 bases). From germline, CDR1 is ENHRY and CDR2 SYGVKD. The V gene lost 3 bases and the J gene lost 4 bases, with 14 bases spanning the gap. The CDR3 covers 15 residues. CDR3: CAISDGASGADTQYF. Here the CDR3 DNA reads TGTGCCATCAGTGATGGAGCCTCAGGGGCAGATACGCAGTATTTT.

The table lists this clonotype with a few counts. This chain joins TRBV7-6 and TRBJ2-7; 8 positions agree with TRBD2. CDR1 is SGHVS and CDR2 is FNYEAQ in the germline V gene. The junction had 16 bases not matched to a gene; V was cut back by 3 bases and J by 6 bases. The CDR3 loop spans 17 amino acids. For the CDR3, the DNA is TGTGCCAGCAGCTTGGTCGGGACTAGGGGCTCTCGGGGCGAGCAGTACTTC. Its protein product is CASSLVGTRGSRGEQYF.

The chain has TRBV5-1 and TRBJ2-7; D is possibly TRBD2 (6 bases). Germline V gene lookup returns CDR1 SGHRS and CDR2 YFSETQ. V was shortened by 0 bases and J by 3 bases, with 10 bases between the two germline ends. The CDR3 contains 14 residues. This chain's CDR3 is CASSLVGSGYEQYF. The CDR3 DNA reads TGCGCCAGCAGCTTGGTCGGTAGCGGCTACGAGCAGTACTTC.

A few counts support this clonotype. V usage is TRBV5-1 and J usage is TRBJ2-7; D possibly corresponds to TRBD2 (7 bases). The CDR3 runs 15 residues. CDR1 and CDR2 (germline): SGHRS, YFSETQ. V shed 4 bases and J shed 4 bases, with 18 bases lying between them. CDR3 protein: CASSGGGRSLYEQYF. Here the CDR3 DNA reads TGCGCCAGCAGCGGGGGGGGCAGGTCGTTATACGAGCAGTACTTC.

This clonotype was observed a handful of times. The V and J genes are TRBV11-2 and TRBJ2-7, with unresolved D. Germline V gene sequence: CDR1 SGHAT, CDR2 FQNNGV. The CDR3 length is 13 residues. The germline V and J ends were trimmed by 0 bases and 6 bases, with 9 bases remaining between them. The CDR3: CASSLEWRIEQYF. DNA of the CDR3: TGTGCCAGCAGCTTAGAATGGCGGATCGAGCAGTACTTC.

This clonotype was observed a few times. The chain couples TRBV2 to TRBJ2-1, with a weak D call TRBD2 (6 bases). Germline values: CDR1 SNHLY, CDR2 FYNNEI. This CDR3 is 18 amino acids long. V was clipped by 8 bases and J by 5 bases, with 28 bases between them. CDR3 sequence reads: CASSKGPPIGTGHNEQFF. The DNA for the CDR3 is TGTGCCAGCTCCAAGGGCCCCCCGATCGGGACTGGACACAATGAGCAGTTCTTC. The entire variable domain, with the rest obtained from reference TRBV2 and TRBJ2-1, is as follows: EPEVTQTPSHQVTQMGQEVILRCVPISNHLYFYWYRQILGQKVEFLVSFYNNEISEKSEIFDDQFSVERPDGSNFTLKIRSTKLEDSAMYFCASSKGPPIGTGHNEQFFGPGTRLTVL.

Many counts were recorded for this clonotype. The rearrangement uses TRBV4-3 and TRBJ2-1, with TRBD1 as a possible D gene (5 bases). Germline V gene data show CDR1 as LGHNA and CDR2 as YSLEER. Trimming left V 0 bases short and J 4 bases short, with 16 bases between. CDR3 length equals 17 residues. The CDR3 coding sequence is TGCGCCAGCAGCCAAGATTGGGGCAGAGAGATTTACAATGAGCAGTTCTTC. Protein product: CASSQDWGREIYNEQFF.

In this sample, this clonotype turned up a few times. The J gene is TRBJ2-5, the V gene TRBV10-3, with D tentatively TRBD2 (6 bases). This CDR3 has 14 residues. CDR1 is ENHRY and CDR2 is SYGVKD in the germline V gene. Deletions cut 8 bases from V and 4 bases from J, with 17 bases between. CDR3 region: CAIGPMGGGETQYF. The DNA of the CDR3 is TGTGCCATCGGTCCCATGGGGGGAGGAGAGACCCAGTACTTC.

This chain links TRBV10-3 with TRBJ2-5; D may correspond to TRBD1 or TRBD2 (5 bases each). CDR3 length: 14 amino acids. Germline V lookup: CDR1 ENHRY, CDR2 SYGVKD. V gave up 0 bases and J gave up 4 bases, with 9 bases separating them. This CDR3 reads CAISESQEAETQYF. The CDR3 region has the DNA TGTGCCATCAGTGAGTCACAGGAGGCAGAGACCCAGTACTTC.

In its sample, this clonotype was seen a few times. The chain combines TRBV12-3 or TRBV12-4 with TRBJ2-1; D is ambiguous. The CDR3 covers 12 residues. The V and J ends lost 8 bases and 0 bases respectively, with 5 bases between them. The CDR3 spells CASATSYNEQFF. CDR3 nucleotide sequence: TGTGCCAGCGCTACCTCCTACAATGAGCAGTTCTTC.

This clonotype appeared a few times. The J gene is TRBJ2-3, the V gene TRBV7-2; 11 bases are shared with TRBD2. The CDR3 length is 17 residues. Germline V gene sequence: CDR1 SGHTA, CDR2 FQGNSA. V shed 5 bases, J shed 0 bases, and the junction held 7 bases outside the gene matches. The CDR3 nucleotides are TGTGCCAGCAGCGCCCCGGGACTAGCGGTTAGCACAGATACGCAGTATTTT. Its translation is CASSAPGLAVSTDTQYF.

The chain combines TRBV7-9 with TRBJ2-7; 7 bases line up with TRBD1. From germline, CDR1 is SEHNR and CDR2 FQNEAQ (reference sequence). Losses at the gene ends were 3 bases for V and 0 bases for J; bases not matched to a gene: 5. The CDR3 runs 15 residues. The CDR3 here is CASSFRTGLSYEQYF. The CDR3, as DNA: TGTGCCAGCAGCTTTAGGACAGGCCTCTCCTACGAGCAGTACTTC.

The rearrangement joins TRBV12-3 or TRBV12-4 to TRBJ2-2, with D perhaps given as TRBD1 or TRBD2 (5 bases each). The CDR3 has 12 amino acids. V shed 7 bases and J shed 5 bases, with 8 bases lying between them. The CDR3 is CASNGGTGELFF. The CDR3 DNA reads as TGTGCCAGCAATGGGGGTACCGGGGAGCTGTTTTTT.

DNA of the CDR3: TGTGCCAGCAGCTCAGGCGGGGGGGCCTACAATGAGCAGTTCTTC. Its protein product is CASSSGGGAYNEQFF. The chain uses TRBV7-8 and TRBJ2-1, with 9 bases lining up with TRBD2. CDR3 length equals 15 residues. V trimming: 4 bases; J trimming: 2 bases; junction bases outside the gene matches: 3. The germline V gene encodes CDR1 SGHVS and CDR2 FQNEAQ.

The chain links TRBV6-2 or TRBV6-3 to TRBJ2-1; a possible D gene is TRBD1 (5 bases). The germline gives CDR1 MNHEY, CDR2 SVGEGT. Trimming took 4 bases from V and 8 from J, leaving 12 bases between them. The length of the CDR3 is 13 residues. The CDR3 loop is CASSSGPVDEQFF. The CDR3 DNA sequence: TGTGCCAGCAGTTCAGGGCCGGTGGATGAGCAGTTCTTC.

Written as DNA, the CDR3 is TGTGCCAGCAGCTTAGGGGGGCGGGGGCCCGTGGGAGAGACCCAGTACTTC. Amino acid sequence: CASSLGGRGPVGETQYF. The chain carries TRBV7-2 and TRBJ2-5, with D possibly TRBD2 on 7 matching bases. The CDR3 sequence is 17 residues long. Germline CDR1 SGHTA, CDR2 FQGNSA. The V and J ends lost 1 base and 4 bases respectively, with 19 bases between them.

The rearrangement joins TRBV5-4 to TRBJ1-4, with a tentative D call TRBD1 (5 bases). Germline V lookup: CDR1 SGHNT, CDR2 YYREEE (reference sequence). V was clipped by 4 bases and J by 7 bases, with 14 bases between them. The CDR3 is 14 amino acids. CDR3 in DNA: TGTGCCAGCAGCCCATCTGACAGTCGTGAAAAACTGTTTTTT. Protein product: CASSPSDSREKLFF.

This clonotype was seen at least ten times. CDR3 coding DNA: TGTGCCAGCAGCTTGGCCAGCCAGAACACTGAAGCTTTCTTT. Translated, it gives CASSLASQNTEAFF. The chain is built from TRBV5-5 and TRBJ1-1; no clear D gene. Germline V lookup: CDR1 SGHKS, CDR2 YYEKEE (reference sequence). The CDR3 has 14 amino acids. With 0 bases removed from V and 1 base from J, the gap between germline ends came to 7 bases.

This chain uses TRBV15 with TRBJ2-7; 8 nucleotides line up with TRBD1. The CDR3 length is 14 residues. Germline V gene sequence: CDR1 LNHNV, CDR2 YYDKDF (reference sequence). Germline trimming cut 0 bases from V and 4 bases from J; bases unmatched to any gene: 2. CDR3 amino acids: CATSREGQGYEQYF. The DNA of the CDR3 is TGTGCCACCAGCAGAGAAGGACAGGGTTACGAGCAGTACTTC.

V gene TRBV10-3 combines with J gene TRBJ2-7; perhaps TRBD2 as D (5 bases). Trimming cost V 3 bases and J 9 bases, with 12 bases left between them. The germline gives CDR1 ENHRY, CDR2 SYGVKD. The CDR3 consists of 12 residues. CDR3 region: CAISDRGMGQYF. The CDR3 DNA reads as TGTGCCATCAGTGACCGGGGAATGGGGCAGTACTTC.

This clonotype was detected a few times. This rearrangement joins TRBV7-8 to TRBJ2-5, with D possibly matching TRBD1 (6 bases). The CDR3 runs 13 residues. The V gene's germline CDR1 is SGHVS and CDR2 FQNEAQ. V was clipped by 5 bases and J by 11 bases, with 18 bases between them. CDR3 bases: TGTGCCAGCAGCCTACTAACGGACAGAGAACAGTACTTC. It translates to CASSLLTDREQYF.

This clonotype was observed a few times. The J gene is TRBJ2-7, the V gene TRBV18, with 9 bases matching TRBD1. Germline V gene data show CDR1 as KGHSH and CDR2 as LQKENI. The CDR3 contains 17 residues. Unmatched junction bases numbered 10, after V lost 3 bases and J lost 1 base. The CDR3 nucleotides read TGTGCCAGCTCACCGTATAGGGGACAGGGAGGGTCCTACGAGCAGTACTTC. Its translation is CASSPYRGQGGSYEQYF.

J is TRBJ2-7 and V is TRBV5-1, with TRBD2 matching over 10 bases. Germline assignment: CDR1 SGHRS and CDR2 YFSETQ. V was clipped by 0 bases and J by 5 bases; unmatched bases: 2. The CDR3 has 14 residues. The CDR3 coding sequence is TGCGCCAGCAGCTTGGCCCTAGCGGGAGACGAGCAGTACTTC. Translation: CASSLALAGDEQYF.

This clonotype was observed at least ten times. The V call is TRBV20-1, the J call TRBJ1-1, with no clear D. Trimming stripped 6 bases from V and 1 base from J, with 15 bases between. CDR1 and CDR2 from the germline V gene are DFQATT and SNEGSKA (reference sequence). The CDR3 runs 14 residues. The CDR3 sequence: CSATNPGRNTEAFF. CDR3 bases: TGCAGTGCAACTAACCCGGGGAGGAACACTGAAGCTTTCTTT.

V and J are TRBV12-3 or TRBV12-4 and TRBJ2-5; 9 positions match TRBD1. The CDR3 covers 15 residues. V dropped 6 bases and J dropped 5; count of bases not matched to a gene: 10. The CDR3 region has the DNA TGTGCCAGCAGCCTCGACAGGGGGAGATGGGAGACCCAGTACTTC. It specifies CASSLDRGRWETQYF.

This clonotype came up many times. The chain employs TRBV29-1 and TRBJ2-3; 10 positions agree with TRBD2. The CDR3 is 17 residues long. Germline V gene data show CDR1 as SQVTM and CDR2 as ANQGSEA. The J segment lost 5 bases and the V segment lost 1 base, leaving 12 bases of the junction unmatched. In nucleotides, the CDR3 is TGCAGCGTTGAAGGGCTAGCGGGAGCGCTAGGGGGAGATACGCAGTATTTT. Its protein is CSVEGLAGALGGDTQYF.

A few counts support this clonotype. The chain recombines TRBV6-2 or TRBV6-3 with TRBJ2-5; 10 bases agree with TRBD2. Germline assignment: CDR1 MNHEY and CDR2 SVGEGT. After removal of 6 bases from V and 5 bases from J, the junction contained 12 bases not matched to a gene. CDR3 length: 16 residues. The CDR3 here is CASRSSGGSLRETQYF. CDR3 sequence (DNA): TGTGCCAGCAGAAGTAGCGGGGGGTCCCTCCGGGAGACCCAGTACTTC.